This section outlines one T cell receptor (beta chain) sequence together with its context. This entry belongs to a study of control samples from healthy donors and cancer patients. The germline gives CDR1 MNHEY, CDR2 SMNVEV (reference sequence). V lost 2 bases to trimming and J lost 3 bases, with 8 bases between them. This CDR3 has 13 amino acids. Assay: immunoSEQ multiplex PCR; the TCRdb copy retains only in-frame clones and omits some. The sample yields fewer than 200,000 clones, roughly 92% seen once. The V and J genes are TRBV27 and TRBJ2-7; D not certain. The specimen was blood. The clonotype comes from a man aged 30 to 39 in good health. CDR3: CASSLGRSYEQYF. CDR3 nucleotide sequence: TGTGCCAGCAGTTTAGGGCGCAGCTACGAGCAGTACTTC.